This entry describes one T cell receptor beta chain. The target antigen is unknown. The data are from a study of shared clonotypes between healthy human individuals. General study results and limits: At large depth, rarefaction still showed sorted-subset sequencing to be incomplete.

The assay ran at deep level. Assay used: immunoSEQ multiplex PCR; TCRdb lists only in-frame clones, some missing. The sample includes about 690,000 clones, around 90% of them seen just once. CDR3 length: 15 residues. Trimming removed 3 bases from V and 6 bases from J; junction bases left unmatched: 11. CDR1 and CDR2 (germline): SGHTA, FQGNSA. CCR7-negative CD45RA+ TemRA cells were pooled with CD45RO+ cells for CD8 memory. The sequencing sample was made of memory CD8+ T cells from PBMCs. Subset meaning: CD45RO+ cells pooled with CCR7-negative TemRA cells. V and J are TRBV7-2 and TRBJ2-7; 7 bases map to TRBD2. The TCR originated in a man younger than 35 in good health. Some clones in this sample may be carry-over from other donors' samples. Written as DNA, the CDR3 is TGTGCCAGCAGCTTCTCCGGGGGAGGGCTCCTCGAGCAGTACTTC. As protein: CASSFSGGGLLEQYF. The complete variable domain, with remaining parts taken from reference TRBV7-2 and TRBJ2-7, reads GAGVSQSPSNKVTEKGKDVELRCDPISGHTALYWYRQSLGQGLEFLIYFQGNSAPDKSGLPSDRFSAERTGGSVSTLTIQRTQQEDSAVYLCASSFSGGGLLEQYFGPGTRLTVT.